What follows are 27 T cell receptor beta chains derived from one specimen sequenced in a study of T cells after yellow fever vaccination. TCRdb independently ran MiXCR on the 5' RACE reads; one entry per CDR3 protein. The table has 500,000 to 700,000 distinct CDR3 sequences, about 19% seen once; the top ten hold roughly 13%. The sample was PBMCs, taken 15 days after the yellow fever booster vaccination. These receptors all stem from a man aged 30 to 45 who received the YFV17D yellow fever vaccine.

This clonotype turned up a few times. DNA of the CDR3: TGCAGCGTTGAAACGGGAAGGTTGGGGGGAAAGACCCAGTACTTC. Translation: CSVETGRLGGKTQYF. This chain links TRBV29-1 with TRBJ2-5, with D possibly TRBD2 on 6 matching bases. Trimming removed 2 bases at V and 6 bases at J, with 19 bases between. The V gene's germline CDR1 is SQVTM and CDR2 ANQGSEA. The CDR3 runs to 15 residues.

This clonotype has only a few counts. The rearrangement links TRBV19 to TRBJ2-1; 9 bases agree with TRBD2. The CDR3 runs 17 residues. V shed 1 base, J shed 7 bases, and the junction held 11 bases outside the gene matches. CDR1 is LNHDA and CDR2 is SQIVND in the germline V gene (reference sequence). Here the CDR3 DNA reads TGTGCCAGTAGTATAGTTTGGGGGGGGACTAGCAGGAATGAGCAGTTCTTC. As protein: CASSIVWGGTSRNEQFF.

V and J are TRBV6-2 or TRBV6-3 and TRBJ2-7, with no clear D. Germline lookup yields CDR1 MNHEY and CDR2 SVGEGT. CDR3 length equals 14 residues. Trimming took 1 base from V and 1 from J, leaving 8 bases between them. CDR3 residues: CASSYLRSSYEQYF. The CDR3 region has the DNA TGTGCCAGCAGTTACTTGCGGAGTTCCTACGAGCAGTACTTC.

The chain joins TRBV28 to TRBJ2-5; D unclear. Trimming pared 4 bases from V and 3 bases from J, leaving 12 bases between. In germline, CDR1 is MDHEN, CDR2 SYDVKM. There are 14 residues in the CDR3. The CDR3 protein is CASSYPPGKETQYF. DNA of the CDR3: TGTGCCAGCAGTTACCCTCCGGGTAAAGAGACCCAGTACTTC.

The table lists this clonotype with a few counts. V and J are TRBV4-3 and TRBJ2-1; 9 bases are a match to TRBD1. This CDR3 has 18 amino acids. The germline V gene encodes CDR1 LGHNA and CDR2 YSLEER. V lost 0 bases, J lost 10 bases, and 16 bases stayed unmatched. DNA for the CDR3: TGCGCCAGCAGCCAAGAAACACAGGGGGCGAAACCCACCGGCGAGCAGTTCTTC. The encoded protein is CASSQETQGAKPTGEQFF.

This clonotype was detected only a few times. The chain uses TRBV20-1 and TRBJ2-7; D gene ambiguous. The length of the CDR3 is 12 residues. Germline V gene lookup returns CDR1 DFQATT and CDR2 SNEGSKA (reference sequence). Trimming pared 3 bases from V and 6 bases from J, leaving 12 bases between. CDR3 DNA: TGCAGTGCTAGCCCTGCCAGGCCCGAGCAGTACTTC. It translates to CSASPARPEQYF.

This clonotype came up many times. The CDR3 spells CSVEQTDRNSYEQYF. As DNA, the CDR3 is TGCAGCGTTGAACAGACTGACAGGAACTCCTACGAGCAGTACTTC. The chain combines TRBV29-1 with TRBJ2-7, with D perhaps matching TRBD1 (6 bases). The CDR3 runs 15 residues. Trimming took off 2 bases at V and 0 bases at J, with 14 bases between the two ends. Looked up from germline, CDR1 is SQVTM and CDR2 is ANQGSEA.

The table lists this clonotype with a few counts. This chain's CDR3 is CATSDGGSGEQFF. CDR3 sequence (DNA): TGTGCCACCAGTGATGGGGGTTCGGGAGAGCAGTTCTTC. J is TRBJ2-1 and V is TRBV24-1; either TRBD1 or TRBD2 may fit D (5 bases each). The germline V gene encodes CDR1 KGHDR and CDR2 SFDVKD. The CDR3 has 13 amino acids. Trimming pared 3 bases from V and 10 bases from J, leaving 12 bases between.

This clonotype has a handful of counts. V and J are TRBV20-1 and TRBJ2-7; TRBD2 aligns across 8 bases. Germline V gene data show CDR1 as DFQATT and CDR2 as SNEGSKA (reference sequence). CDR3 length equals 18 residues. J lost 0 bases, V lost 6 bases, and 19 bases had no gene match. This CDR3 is CSASRQALAGLFSYEQYF. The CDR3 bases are TGCAGTGCGTCCCGGCAGGCGCTAGCGGGTCTGTTCTCCTACGAGCAGTACTTC.

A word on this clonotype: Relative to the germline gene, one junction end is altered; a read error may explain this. CDR3 in amino acids: CTSSPGQGPQYF. The CDR3 nucleotides are TGTACCAGCAGTCCAGGACAGGGACCGCAGTATTTT. The rearrangement links TRBV12-3 or TRBV12-4 to TRBJ2-3, with TRBD1 matching over 8 bases. The CDR3 totals 12 residues.

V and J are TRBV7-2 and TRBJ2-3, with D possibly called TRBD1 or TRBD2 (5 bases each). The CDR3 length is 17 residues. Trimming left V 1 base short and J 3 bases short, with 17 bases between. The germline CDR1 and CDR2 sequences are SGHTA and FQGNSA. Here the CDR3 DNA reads TGTGCCAGCAGCTTAGTCGGGGCAGGAGGAGTTACAGATACGCAGTATTTT. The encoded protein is CASSLVGAGGVTDTQYF.

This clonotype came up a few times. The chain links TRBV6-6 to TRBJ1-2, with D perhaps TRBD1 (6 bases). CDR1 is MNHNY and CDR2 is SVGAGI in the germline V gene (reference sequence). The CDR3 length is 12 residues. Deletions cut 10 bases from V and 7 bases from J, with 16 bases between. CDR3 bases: TGTGCCATGCATGCAGGGGCCGGTGGCTACACCTTC. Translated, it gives CAMHAGAGGYTF.

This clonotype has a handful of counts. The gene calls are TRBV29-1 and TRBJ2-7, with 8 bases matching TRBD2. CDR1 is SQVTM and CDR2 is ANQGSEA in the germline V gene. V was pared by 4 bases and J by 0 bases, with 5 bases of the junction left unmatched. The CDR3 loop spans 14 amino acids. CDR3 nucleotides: TGCAGCGTTGCCGGGACTAGTAACTCCTACGAGCAGTACTTC. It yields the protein CSVAGTSNSYEQYF.

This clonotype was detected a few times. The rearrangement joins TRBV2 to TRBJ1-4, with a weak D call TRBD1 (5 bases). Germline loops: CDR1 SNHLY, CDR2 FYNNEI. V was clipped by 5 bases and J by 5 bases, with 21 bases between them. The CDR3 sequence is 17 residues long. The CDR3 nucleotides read TGTGCCAGCAGTCAGAACTGGGACGCAGTATTGAATGAAAAACTGTTTTTT. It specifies CASSQNWDAVLNEKLFF.

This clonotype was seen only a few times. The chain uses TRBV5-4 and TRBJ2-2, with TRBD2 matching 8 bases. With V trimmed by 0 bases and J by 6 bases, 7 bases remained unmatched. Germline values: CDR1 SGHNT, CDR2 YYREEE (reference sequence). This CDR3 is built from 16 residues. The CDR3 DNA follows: TGTGCCAGCAGCTTGGCTGGGACTAGTCTTCCCGGGGAGCTGTTTTTT. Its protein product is CASSLAGTSLPGELFF.

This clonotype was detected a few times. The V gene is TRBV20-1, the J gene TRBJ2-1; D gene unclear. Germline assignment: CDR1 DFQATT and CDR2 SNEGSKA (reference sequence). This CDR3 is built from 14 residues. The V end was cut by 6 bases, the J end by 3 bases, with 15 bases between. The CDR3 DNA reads TGCAGTGCGAGACACCCGACCCTCTACAATGAGCAGTTCTTC. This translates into CSARHPTLYNEQFF.

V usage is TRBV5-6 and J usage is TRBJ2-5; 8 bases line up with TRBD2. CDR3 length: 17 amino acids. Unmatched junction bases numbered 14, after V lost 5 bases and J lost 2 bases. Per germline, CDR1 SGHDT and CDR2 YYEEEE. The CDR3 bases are TGTGCCAGCAGTCGATCCGGCCAACTAGCGGTTCAAGAGACCCAGTACTTC. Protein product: CASSRSGQLAVQETQYF.

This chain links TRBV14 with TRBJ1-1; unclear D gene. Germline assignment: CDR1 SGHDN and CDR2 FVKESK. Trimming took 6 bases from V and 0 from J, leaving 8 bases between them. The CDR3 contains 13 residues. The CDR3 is CASRRGLNTEAFF. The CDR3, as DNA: TGTGCCAGCAGACGAGGGCTGAACACTGAAGCTTTCTTT.

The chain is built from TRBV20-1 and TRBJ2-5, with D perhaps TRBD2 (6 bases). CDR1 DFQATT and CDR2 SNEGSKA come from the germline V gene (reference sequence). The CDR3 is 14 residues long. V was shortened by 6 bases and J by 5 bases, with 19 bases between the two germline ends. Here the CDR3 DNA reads TGCAGTGCCCCCGCATCGGGAGTCGGGGAGACCCAGTACTTC. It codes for CSAPASGVGETQYF.

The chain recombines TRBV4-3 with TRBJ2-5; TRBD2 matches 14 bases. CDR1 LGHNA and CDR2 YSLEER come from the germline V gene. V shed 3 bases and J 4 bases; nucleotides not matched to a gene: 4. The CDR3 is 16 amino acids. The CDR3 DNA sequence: TGCGCCAGCAGCCAGGCCGGGACTAGCGGGAGAGAGACCCAGTACTTC. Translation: CASSQAGTSGRETQYF.

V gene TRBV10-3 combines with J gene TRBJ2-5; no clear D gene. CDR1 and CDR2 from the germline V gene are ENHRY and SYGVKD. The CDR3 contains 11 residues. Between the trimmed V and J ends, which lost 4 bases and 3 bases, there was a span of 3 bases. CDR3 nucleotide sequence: TGTGCCATCAGTGTGGAAGAGACCCAGTACTTC. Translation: CAISVEETQYF.

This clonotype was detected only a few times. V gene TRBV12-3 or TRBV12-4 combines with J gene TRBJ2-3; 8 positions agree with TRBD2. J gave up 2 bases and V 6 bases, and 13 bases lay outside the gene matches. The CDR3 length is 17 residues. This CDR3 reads CASSLNQLAANTDTQYF. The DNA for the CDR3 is TGTGCCAGCAGCCTAAACCAACTAGCGGCCAACACAGATACGCAGTATTTT.

CDR3 nucleotides: TGTGCCAGCAGTTTAGGGGAAGCCCGGTCAGATACGCAGTATTTT. Its translation: CASSLGEARSDTQYF. This sequence joins TRBV12-3 or TRBV12-4 and TRBJ2-3; D is unresolved. Trimming removed 1 base at V and 4 bases at J, with 12 bases between. The CDR3 runs 15 residues.

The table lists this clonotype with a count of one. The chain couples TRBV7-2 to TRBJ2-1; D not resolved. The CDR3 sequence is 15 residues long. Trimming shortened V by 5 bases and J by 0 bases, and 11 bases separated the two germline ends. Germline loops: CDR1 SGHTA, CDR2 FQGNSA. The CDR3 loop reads CASSPTLYSYNEQFF. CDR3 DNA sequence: TGTGCCAGCAGCCCTACTCTGTACTCCTACAATGAGCAGTTCTTC.

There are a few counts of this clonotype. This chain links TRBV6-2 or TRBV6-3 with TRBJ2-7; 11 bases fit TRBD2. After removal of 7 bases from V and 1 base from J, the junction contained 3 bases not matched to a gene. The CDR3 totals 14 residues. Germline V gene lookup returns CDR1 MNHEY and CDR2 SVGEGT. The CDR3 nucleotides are TGTGCCAGCACTAGACTAGCGGGATCCTACGAGCAGTACTTC. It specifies CASTRLAGSYEQYF.

CDR3 residues: CATSRDLAGPYEQYF. The CDR3 bases are TGTGCCACCAGCAGAGACCTAGCGGGTCCCTACGAGCAGTACTTC. The V gene is TRBV15, the J gene TRBJ2-7; 8 nucleotides align to TRBD2. The ends lost 0 bases at V and 2 bases at J; junction bases unmatched: 3. This CDR3 is built from 15 residues. Looked up from germline, CDR1 is LNHNV and CDR2 is YYDKDF (reference sequence).

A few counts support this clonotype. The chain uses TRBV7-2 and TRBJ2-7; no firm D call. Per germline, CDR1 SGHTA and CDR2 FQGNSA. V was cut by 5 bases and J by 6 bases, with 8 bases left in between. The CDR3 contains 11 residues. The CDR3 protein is CASSEPPEQYF. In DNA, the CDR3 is TGTGCCAGCAGCGAGCCCCCCGAGCAGTACTTC.